This T cell receptor beta chain was profiled in a study of somatic mutations in cytotoxic T cells in rheumatoid arthritis. Study-level findings and limits: Rising age went with increasing CD8+ clonality in rheumatoid arthritis patients; healthy controls showed no such increase. Each of about an eighth of the roughly 60 patients had a largest CD8+ clone that made up more than 20% of CD8+ cells. Significant differences in CD8+ T-cell clonality were not found between rheumatoid arthritis patients and healthy controls (age-matched).

This CDR3 region has 13 residues. Germline V gene lookup returns CDR1 MDHEN and CDR2 SYDVKM. V lost 10 bases and J lost 0, with 12 bases in between. Positive magnetic bead selection separated CD4+ and CD8+ cells, and flow cytometry confirmed purity. Data came from immunoSEQ multiplex PCR; TCRdb stores just in-frame clones and leaves some out. This sample yields about 6,700 clones, of which roughly 75% are seen a single time; about 39% belongs to the top ten. This clone has a handful of counts. Its antigen is as yet unknown. Source material: CD8+ T cells sorted from blood. The chain uses TRBV28 and TRBJ1-1; TRBD1 might be the D (6 bases). The source is an older woman in good health. The CDR3 nucleotides read TGTGCCACACAGGGACCAATGAACACTGAAGCTTTCTTT. It specifies CATQGPMNTEAFF.